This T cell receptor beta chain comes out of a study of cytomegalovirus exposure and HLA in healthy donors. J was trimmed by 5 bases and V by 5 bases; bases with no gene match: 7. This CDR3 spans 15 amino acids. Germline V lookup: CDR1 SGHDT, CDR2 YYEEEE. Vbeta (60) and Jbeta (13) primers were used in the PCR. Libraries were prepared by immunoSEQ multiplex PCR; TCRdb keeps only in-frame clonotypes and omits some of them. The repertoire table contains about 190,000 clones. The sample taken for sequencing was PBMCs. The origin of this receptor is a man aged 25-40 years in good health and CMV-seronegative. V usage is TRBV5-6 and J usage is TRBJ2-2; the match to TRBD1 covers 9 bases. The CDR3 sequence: CASSLPGQGTGELFF. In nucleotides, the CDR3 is TGTGCCAGCAGTCTACCGGGACAGGGTACCGGGGAGCTGTTTTTT.